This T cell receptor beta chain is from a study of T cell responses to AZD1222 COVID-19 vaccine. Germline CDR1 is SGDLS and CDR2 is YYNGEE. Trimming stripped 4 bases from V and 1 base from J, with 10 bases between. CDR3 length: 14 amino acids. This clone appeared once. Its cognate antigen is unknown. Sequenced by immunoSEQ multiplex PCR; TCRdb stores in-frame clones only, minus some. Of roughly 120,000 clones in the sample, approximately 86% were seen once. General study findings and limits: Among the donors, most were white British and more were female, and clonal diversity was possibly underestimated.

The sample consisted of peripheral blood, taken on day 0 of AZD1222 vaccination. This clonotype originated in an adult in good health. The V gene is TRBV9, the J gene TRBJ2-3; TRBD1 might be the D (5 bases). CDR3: CASSPGARTDTQYF. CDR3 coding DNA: TGTGCCAGCAGCCCTGGGGCCCGCACAGATACGCAGTATTTT. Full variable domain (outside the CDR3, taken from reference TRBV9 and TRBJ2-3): DSGVTQTPKHLITATGQRVTLRCSPRSGDLSVYWYQQSLDQGLQFLIQYYNGEERAKGNILERFSAQQFPDLHSELNLSSLELGDSALYFCASSPGARTDTQYFGPGTRLTVL.